This T cell receptor beta chain is from a study of beta chain features in type 1 diabetes. Study results and caveats: Within each of all four CD4+ subsets, Type 1 diabetes patients had TCRB CDR3s that were moderately but significantly shorter.

The investigators reverse transcribed all of the isolated RNA, so they sequenced expressed TCRB transcripts. Repertoires were generated with immunoSEQ multiplex PCR, while TCRdb's copy carries only in-frame clones and drops some. The table lists roughly 730,000 clones, roughly 13% of them singletons. This clone came up a few times. What it binds is not known. CDR3 size: 11 residues. Germline assignment: CDR1 SGHRS and CDR2 YFSETQ. V shed 0 bases and J shed 9 bases, with 4 bases lying between them. The chain links TRBV5-1 to TRBJ2-1; D gene uncertain. Sequencing was done on a sample of naive CD4+ T cells from blood. This receptor was identified in a man between 18 and 35 years old with type 1 diabetes. This CDR3 is CASSLVTEQFF. CDR3 coding DNA: TGCGCCAGCAGCTTGGTTACTGAGCAGTTCTTC.